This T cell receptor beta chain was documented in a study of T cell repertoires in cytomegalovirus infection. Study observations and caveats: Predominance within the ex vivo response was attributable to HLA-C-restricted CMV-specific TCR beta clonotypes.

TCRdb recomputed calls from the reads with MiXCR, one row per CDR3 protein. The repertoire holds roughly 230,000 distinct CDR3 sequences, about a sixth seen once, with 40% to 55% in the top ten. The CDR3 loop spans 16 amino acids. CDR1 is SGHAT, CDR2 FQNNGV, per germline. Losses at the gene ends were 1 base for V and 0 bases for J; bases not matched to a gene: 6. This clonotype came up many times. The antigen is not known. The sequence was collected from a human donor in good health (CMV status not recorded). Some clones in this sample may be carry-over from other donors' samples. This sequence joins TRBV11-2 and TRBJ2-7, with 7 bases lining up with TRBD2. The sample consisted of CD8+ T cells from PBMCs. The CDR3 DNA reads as TGTGCCAGCAGCTTAGGGCTAGCGGAGATCTCCTACGAGCAGTACTTC. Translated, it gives CASSLGLAEISYEQYF. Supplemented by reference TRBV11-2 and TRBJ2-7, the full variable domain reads EAGVAQSPRYKIIEKRQSVAFWCNPISGHATLYWYQQILGQGPKLLIQFQNNGVVDDSQLPKDRFSAERLKGVDSTLKIQPAKLEDSAVYLCASSLGLAEISYEQYFGPGTRLTVT.